This entry lists 31 T cell receptor beta chains sequenced from one sample in a study of T-cell memory formation after mild COVID-19. TCRdb redid the calling of the 5' RACE reads with MiXCR, one entry per CDR3 protein. The sample carries 300,000 to 400,000 distinct CDR3 sequences, roughly 21% recorded once. The sample taken for sequencing was PBMCs or a T cell subset sorted from them (not recorded which). The origin of the receptors is an adult woman who had mild COVID-19 (a few samples of this study predate the infection). Cell type and time point are not known.

The CDR3 DNA reads TGTGCCAGCAGTTCGGGGGCGGGGTTGCACACAGATACGCAGTATTTT. Protein: CASSSGAGLHTDTQYF. The gene calls are TRBV12-3 or TRBV12-4 and TRBJ2-3; D may match TRBD1 or TRBD2 (6 bases each). The CDR3 contains 16 residues. V was clipped by 4 bases and J by 2 bases, with 16 bases between them.

This clonotype was counted between two and nine times. The rearrangement uses TRBV27 and TRBJ2-7; D might be TRBD1 (6 bases). The CDR3 extends over 15 amino acids. CDR1 and CDR2 from the germline V gene are MNHEY and SMNVEV (reference sequence). Trimming removed 2 bases from V and 4 bases from J, with 15 bases in between. CDR3 loop: CASSLQGQGPYEQYF. DNA of the CDR3: TGTGCCAGCAGTTTACAGGGGCAGGGCCCGTACGAGCAGTACTTC.

The J gene is TRBJ2-1, the V gene TRBV5-1; TRBD1 matches 8 bases. J gave up 0 bases and V 2 bases, and 13 bases lay outside the gene matches. The germline gives CDR1 SGHRS, CDR2 YFSETQ. The CDR3 covers 19 residues. The CDR3 region is CASSFPQGASGYSYNEQFF. The CDR3 coding sequence is TGCGCCAGCAGCTTCCCTCAGGGGGCCAGCGGGTACTCCTACAATGAGCAGTTCTTC.

This chain links TRBV5-6 with TRBJ2-1, with D perhaps TRBD1 (5 bases). Germline values: CDR1 SGHDT, CDR2 YYEEEE. This CDR3 contains 13 residues. V shed 2 bases and J shed 6 bases, with 9 bases lying between them. Here the CDR3 reads CASSFHRRNEQFF. CDR3 bases: TGTGCCAGCAGCTTTCACAGGCGCAATGAGCAGTTCTTC.

The CDR3 protein is CASSLLEFAGNTEAFF. The CDR3 DNA follows: TGTGCCAGCAGCTTATTAGAATTCGCGGGGAACACTGAAGCTTTCTTT. This chain uses TRBV7-9 with TRBJ1-1; no firm D call. V lost 2 bases to trimming and J lost 1 base, with 14 bases between them. The CDR3 contains 16 residues. Germline assignment: CDR1 SEHNR and CDR2 FQNEAQ (reference sequence).

The rearrangement uses TRBV5-1 and TRBJ2-2; D assignment may be TRBD1 or TRBD2 (5 bases each). Germline assignment: CDR1 SGHRS and CDR2 YFSETQ. V lost 4 bases to trimming and J lost 3 bases, with 13 bases between them. The CDR3 extends over 15 amino acids. Here the CDR3 DNA reads TGCGCCAGCAGCATCCGGGACGGCTACACCGGGGAGCTGTTTTTT. Translated, it gives CASSIRDGYTGELFF. Filled out from reference TRBV5-1 and TRBJ2-2, the complete variable domain reads KAGVTQTPRYLIKTRGQQVTLSCSPISGHRSVSWYQQTPGQGLQFLFEYFSETQRNKGNFPGRFSGRQFSNSRSEMNVSTLELGDSALYLCASSIRDGYTGELFFGEGSRLTVL.

The chain is built from TRBV7-9 and TRBJ1-5; 10 bases fit TRBD1. Losses at the gene ends were 4 bases for V and 7 bases for J; bases not matched to a gene: 10. The germline V gene has CDR1 SEHNR and CDR2 FQNEAQ (reference sequence). The CDR3 is 16 amino acids. DNA of the CDR3: TGTGCCAGCAGCTCTCTGGACAGGGGGAATAGCCAGCCCCAGCATTTT. Translated: CASSSLDRGNSQPQHF.

This clonotype was seen a few times. The rearrangement uses TRBV24-1 and TRBJ2-3; D is possibly TRBD2 (6 bases). The ends were cut back, 9 bases at V and 2 bases at J, with 14 bases in the middle. Germline V gene data show CDR1 as KGHDR and CDR2 as SFDVKD. The CDR3 loop spans 14 amino acids. The CDR3, as DNA: TGTGCCACCGGGATGGCGGGGTTCACAGATACGCAGTATTTT. It yields the protein CATGMAGFTDTQYF.

The V call is TRBV7-9, the J call TRBJ2-5; D possibly uses TRBD1 or TRBD2 (6 bases each). Trimming removed 5 bases at V and 5 bases at J, with 15 bases between. This CDR3 spans 14 amino acids. Germline V gene lookup returns CDR1 SEHNR and CDR2 FQNEAQ (reference sequence). CDR3 loop: CASSAGQYEETQYF. The CDR3 nucleotides read TGTGCCAGCAGCGCGGGACAATACGAGGAGACCCAGTACTTC. Based on the CDR3 plus reference TRBV7-9 and TRBJ2-5, the full variable domain is DTGVSQNPRHKITKRGQNVTFRCDPISEHNRLYWYRQTLGQGPEFLTYFQNEAQLEKSRLLSDRFSAERPKGSFSTLEIQRTEQGDSAMYLCASSAGQYEETQYFGPGTRLLVL.

This chain links TRBV6-4 with TRBJ2-2; 10 bases match TRBD1. With V trimmed by 4 bases and J by 5 bases, 10 bases remained unmatched. This CDR3 spans 17 amino acids. Germline CDR1 MRHNA, CDR2 SNTAGT. CDR3 sequence: CASSGRGTGEWTGELFF. As DNA, the CDR3 is TGTGCCAGCAGTGGCCGAGGGACAGGGGAGTGGACCGGGGAGCTGTTTTTT.

V gene TRBV4-1 combines with J gene TRBJ1-1; D is ambiguous. The CDR3 covers 14 residues. V dropped 0 bases and J dropped 1 base, with 6 bases sitting between them. Germline values: CDR1 MGHRA, CDR2 YSYEKL. For the CDR3, the DNA is TGCGCCAGCAGCCAAGAAGGCTCGAACACTGAAGCTTTCTTT. Encoded protein: CASSQEGSNTEAFF.

This clonotype was recorded many times. The V and J genes are TRBV5-1 and TRBJ1-5; D is undetermined. The ends were cut back, 4 bases at V and 3 bases at J, with 8 bases in the middle. The CDR3 is 13 amino acids. Germline CDR1 is SGHRS and CDR2 is YFSETQ. CDR3 sequence: CASSVGDNQPQHF. The CDR3 nucleotides are TGCGCCAGCAGCGTGGGTGACAATCAGCCCCAGCATTTT.

This clonotype was seen at least ten times. The V and J genes are TRBV7-3 and TRBJ2-5, with a tentative D call TRBD1 (6 bases). The CDR3 spans 13 residues. Germline lookup yields CDR1 SGHTA and CDR2 FQGTGA. V lost 6 bases, J lost 4 bases, and 12 bases lay in between. CDR3 sequence: CASSFVGGETQYF. DNA of the CDR3: TGTGCCAGCAGTTTTGTAGGGGGAGAGACCCAGTACTTC.

V is TRBV4-1 and J is TRBJ1-1; no firm D call. The CDR3 spans 14 residues. The germline CDR1 and CDR2 sequences are MGHRA and YSYEKL. Trimming cost V 2 bases and J 1 base, with 8 bases left between them. This CDR3 reads CASSQTAQNTEAFF. The CDR3 region has the DNA TGCGCCAGCAGCCAAACCGCACAGAACACTGAAGCTTTCTTT.

This clonotype was counted only a few times. The V gene is TRBV10-3, the J gene TRBJ2-5; 15 positions agree with TRBD2. Germline lookup yields CDR1 ENHRY and CDR2 SYGVKD. This CDR3 region has 17 residues. The ends lost 6 bases at V and 1 base at J; junction bases unmatched: 6. CDR3 loop: CAIRAGTSGGTQETQYF. CDR3 coding DNA: TGTGCCATCAGAGCGGGGACTAGCGGGGGGACCCAAGAGACCCAGTACTTC.

This chain uses TRBV4-2 with TRBJ2-5; 8 bases map to TRBD2. After removal of 3 bases from V and 5 bases from J, the junction contained 8 bases not matched to a gene. This CDR3 contains 15 residues. Germline V lookup: CDR1 LGHNA, CDR2 YNFKEQ. The CDR3 nucleotides read TGTGCCAGCAGCCAGACCGGGGGGGTTGGCGAGACCCAGTACTTC. This encodes CASSQTGGVGETQYF.

This CDR3 is CASSPRNSRDEQYF. CDR3 coding DNA: TGTGCCAGCTCACCACGGAACAGTCGGGACGAGCAGTACTTC. The chain has TRBV18 and TRBJ2-7; D gene uncertain. The CDR3 contains 14 residues. The V and J ends lost 1 base and 5 bases respectively, with 12 bases between them. CDR1 is KGHSH, CDR2 LQKENI, per germline.

Only a few counts were recorded for this clonotype. CDR3 in amino acids: CASSSTSRNTEAFF. CDR3 DNA: TGTGCCAGCAGTTCTACCTCCAGGAACACTGAAGCTTTCTTT. V is TRBV6-5 and J is TRBJ1-1; D is uncertain. Trimming pared 4 bases from V and 1 base from J, leaving 10 bases between. Germline CDR1 MNHEY, CDR2 SVGAGI. The CDR3 runs 14 residues.

The chain couples TRBV5-6 to TRBJ2-5, with 9 nucleotides matching TRBD1. The V segment lost 0 bases and the J segment 4 bases; nucleotides outside the gene matches: 7. Germline V CDR1 and CDR2: SGHDT, YYEEEE. CDR3 length equals 16 residues. The CDR3 sequence: CASSLAIGTGLETQYF. In DNA, the CDR3 is TGTGCCAGCAGCTTGGCCATCGGGACAGGGCTAGAGACCCAGTACTTC.

This clonotype was counted a few times. The chain employs TRBV7-2 and TRBJ2-7; the D gene is possibly TRBD2 (6 bases). Trimming removed 1 base from V and 3 bases from J, with 13 bases in between. Germline V lookup: CDR1 SGHTA, CDR2 FQGNSA. This CDR3 spans 15 amino acids. The CDR3 reads CASSLGTTLGYEQYF. CDR3 DNA: TGTGCCAGCAGCTTAGGGACTACATTGGGCTACGAGCAGTACTTC.

The V call is TRBV7-9, the J call TRBJ1-1; D is possibly TRBD1 (5 bases). V was clipped by 4 bases and J by 5 bases, with 17 bases between them. The CDR3 covers 15 residues. The germline V gene encodes CDR1 SEHNR and CDR2 FQNEAQ (reference sequence). The CDR3 coding sequence is TGTGCCAGCAGCTACGGGGACTACTTTGGGACTGAAGCTTTCTTT. Its protein product is CASSYGDYFGTEAFF.

This clonotype was seen only once. The chain couples TRBV18 to TRBJ2-1; TRBD1 aligns across 8 bases. Germline CDR1 KGHSH, CDR2 LQKENI. V dropped 2 bases and J dropped 9; count of bases not matched to a gene: 9. This CDR3 has 15 amino acids. CDR3: CASSPNQGARSEQFF. CDR3 bases: TGTGCCAGCTCACCAAACCAGGGGGCCAGGAGTGAGCAGTTCTTC.

This clonotype showed up just a few times. The genes are TRBV7-2 and TRBJ1-5; 9 nucleotides agree with TRBD1. The CDR3 totals 15 residues. The V gene end was trimmed by 1 base and the J gene end by 6 bases; junction bases not matched to a gene: 4. Per germline, CDR1 SGHTA and CDR2 FQGNSA. In DNA, the CDR3 is TGTGCCAGCAGCTTAGGGGACAGGGTAGGTCAGCCCCAGCATTTT. Amino acid sequence: CASSLGDRVGQPQHF.

J is TRBJ2-7 and V is TRBV11-2; 9 bases map to TRBD1. CDR1 is SGHAT, CDR2 FQNNGV, per germline. The CDR3 covers 15 residues. After removal of 4 bases from V and 3 bases from J, the junction contained 7 bases not matched to a gene. CDR3 amino acids: CASSSTGGWNYEQYF. CDR3 in DNA: TGTGCCAGCAGCTCAACAGGGGGCTGGAACTACGAGCAGTACTTC.

V is TRBV6-2 or TRBV6-3 and J is TRBJ1-1; D remains unclear. Germline-derived CDR1 and CDR2 are MNHEY and SVGEGT. Trimming pared 0 bases from V and 6 bases from J, leaving 8 bases between. CDR3 length: 13 residues. The CDR3 protein is CASSYSSSAEAFF. The CDR3 DNA sequence: TGTGCCAGCAGTTACTCCTCTTCGGCTGAAGCTTTCTTT.

This clonotype was seen a handful of times. The CDR3 spells CASSTVGTGELFF. The DNA of the CDR3 is TGCGCCAGCAGCACCGTGGGGACCGGGGAGCTGTTTTTT. This sequence joins TRBV5-1 and TRBJ2-2; D ambiguous. There are 13 residues in the CDR3. Germline V gene lookup returns CDR1 SGHRS and CDR2 YFSETQ. V dropped 4 bases and J dropped 5 bases, with 9 bases sitting between them.

The chain employs TRBV18 and TRBJ2-3, with unresolved D. V was trimmed by 4 bases and J by 1 base, leaving 12 bases between them. Germline V gives CDR1 KGHSH, CDR2 LQKENI. CDR3 size: 15 residues. The CDR3 coding sequence is TGTGCCAGCTCACGCCAATTGGACGGCACAGATACGCAGTATTTT. This encodes CASSRQLDGTDTQYF.

This clonotype was seen at least ten times. The rearrangement joins TRBV5-6 to TRBJ1-1, with 7 bases aligning to TRBD1. From germline, CDR1 is SGHDT and CDR2 YYEEEE. Germline trimming cut 8 bases from V and 1 base from J; bases unmatched to any gene: 5. This CDR3 has 13 residues. The CDR3 loop reads CASSGTANTEAFF. The CDR3 DNA follows: TGTGCCAGTTCCGGGACAGCGAACACTGAAGCTTTCTTT.

This clonotype was detected many times. The V and J genes are TRBV20-1 and TRBJ1-1; no clear D. Germline-derived CDR1 and CDR2 are DFQATT and SNEGSKA (reference sequence). The CDR3 runs 14 residues. Trimming took 5 bases from V and 0 from J, leaving 13 bases between them. CDR3 sequence: CSARRRAVNTEAFF. Written as DNA, the CDR3 is TGCAGTGCTCGACGCCGGGCCGTGAACACTGAAGCTTTCTTT.

This clonotype has more than one count but fewer than ten. The chain is built from TRBV6-2 or TRBV6-3 and TRBJ1-5; 8 nucleotides match TRBD1. The J segment lost 1 base and the V segment lost 6 bases, leaving 5 bases of the junction unmatched. From germline, CDR1 is MNHEY and CDR2 SVGEGT. The CDR3 has 15 residues. CDR3 sequence: CASSMGQVSNQPQHF. DNA of the CDR3: TGTGCCAGCAGCATGGGACAGGTCAGCAATCAGCCCCAGCATTTT.

This sequence joins TRBV4-2 and TRBJ2-7, with 8 bases matching TRBD2. Germline lookup yields CDR1 LGHNA and CDR2 YNFKEQ. The CDR3 sequence is 16 residues long. The trim removed 4 bases at V and 1 base at J, leaving 9 bases unmatched. For the CDR3, the DNA is TGTGCCAGCAGCCTTCAAGCGGGAGAGGTGTCCTACGAGCAGTACTTC. This translates into CASSLQAGEVSYEQYF.